The present entry profiles one T cell receptor beta chain with its context. This CDR3 region has 17 residues. The germline V gene encodes CDR1 SGHRS and CDR2 YFSETQ. Trimming pared 4 bases from V and 4 bases from J, leaving 23 bases between. Some clones are missing from TCRdb's copy, which holds only in-frame ones; the method was immunoSEQ multiplex PCR. The data contain about 100,000 clones, approximately 94% of them singletons. The data were obtained in a study of T cell changes during pregnancy in multiple sclerosis. The sequences come from peripheral blood, collected before pregnancy. The chain uses TRBV5-1 and TRBJ2-5; TRBD2 might be the D (7 bases). The receptor was derived from a female donor with multiple sclerosis, enrolled in a pregnancy study. The CDR3 region is CASSRRGSASGGETQYF. DNA for the CDR3: TGCGCCAGCAGCCGAAGGGGGAGTGCTAGCGGAGGAGAGACCCAGTACTTC. Full variable domain (remainder filled in from reference TRBV5-1 and TRBJ2-5): KAGVTQTPRYLIKTRGQQVTLSCSPISGHRSVSWYQQTPGQGLQFLFEYFSETQRNKGNFPGRFSGRQFSNSRSEMNVSTLELGDSALYLCASSRRGSASGGETQYFGPGTRLLVL.